Described below is a single TCR beta chain sequence and its context. Its antigen is undetermined. This entry is derived from a study of T cells in localized non-small cell lung cancer. General study findings and limits: For the top 100 tumor clones, a median roughly 56 also appeared in adjacent lung. T cell clonality was highest in uninvolved adjacent lung, above tumor. Density of T cells in blood, when higher, went with longer overall survival. Heterogeneity stays possible, as sequencing covered only one tumor region.

The germline V gene has CDR1 SGHDN and CDR2 FVKESK. The length of the CDR3 is 13 residues. Trimming removed 0 bases at V and 1 base at J, with 3 bases between. TCRdb's table, derived via immunoSEQ multiplex PCR, lists solely in-frame clones and lacks some. The repertoire has 45,000 to 70,000 clones, more than 80% of them found once; the top ten carry less than 6%. The sequence was obtained from a woman aged 40-69 years with stage I lung adenocarcinoma. The chain is built from TRBV14 and TRBJ1-1, with D uncertain. The specimen comprised peripheral blood, sampled before any cancer treatment. The DNA for the CDR3 is TGTGCCAGCAGCCAAGAAGGGAACACTGAAGCTTTCTTT. It specifies CASSQEGNTEAFF. Full variable domain (remainder filled in from reference TRBV14 and TRBJ1-1): EAGVTQFPSHSVIEKGQTVTLRCDPISGHDNLYWYRRVMGKEIKFLLHFVKESKQDESGMPNNRFLAERTGGTYSTLKVQPAELEDSGVYFCASSQEGNTEAFFGQGTRLTVV.